Below are 5 T cell receptor beta chains sequenced from a single sample in a study of blood T cell repertoires in COVID-19. Profiled with immunoSEQ multiplex PCR; TCRdb holds only in-frame clones, not every one. The sample holds 200,000 to 250,000 clones, over 80% seen once. Sequenced sample: PBMCs or T cells enriched from blood (not recorded which). The receptors shown here come from a woman aged 40-49 years who had recovered from COVID-19.

This chain joins TRBV30 and TRBJ1-3, with D unclear. V shed 2 bases and J shed 0 bases, with 8 bases lying between them. Germline V gives CDR1 GTSNPN, CDR2 SVGIG (reference sequence). CDR3 size: 14 residues. The CDR3 DNA sequence: TGTGCCTGGAGTTCCGGGAGCTCTGGAAACACCATATATTTT. Amino acid sequence: CAWSSGSSGNTIYF.

The chain recombines TRBV24-1 with TRBJ2-1; D is perhaps TRBD1 (6 bases). This CDR3 comprises 15 residues. V lost 5 bases and J lost 3, with 13 bases in between. The germline V gene has CDR1 KGHDR and CDR2 SFDVKD. The CDR3 coding sequence is TGTGCCACCAGTGTACGGCAGGGGCTCTACAATGAGCAGTTCTTC. The encoded protein is CATSVRQGLYNEQFF.

This chain connects TRBV18 to TRBJ1-1, with D maybe TRBD1 (5 bases). V dropped 3 bases and J dropped 6 bases, with 20 bases sitting between them. The CDR3 totals 16 residues. The germline V gene encodes CDR1 KGHSH and CDR2 LQKENI. CDR3 bases: TGTGCCAGCTCACCTCCTAGCCGACCTCGGGGGGCTGAAGCTTTCTTT. Protein: CASSPPSRPRGAEAFF.

The rearrangement joins TRBV19 to TRBJ1-1; the match to TRBD1 covers 8 bases. The V and J ends lost 3 bases and 3 bases, in that order; junction bases with no gene match: 9. The CDR3 covers 16 residues. Germline V CDR1 and CDR2: LNHDA, SQIVND (reference sequence). The CDR3 is CASSIRTGGAYTEAFF. CDR3 DNA: TGTGCCAGTAGTATCCGTACAGGGGGGGCTTACACTGAAGCTTTCTTT.

The genes are TRBV5-1 and TRBJ2-7; D is unclear. The CDR3 is made up of 13 amino acids. Looked up from germline, CDR1 is SGHRS and CDR2 is YFSETQ. V shed 0 bases and J shed 0 bases, with 4 bases lying between them. The CDR3 here is CASSLGASYEQYV. For the CDR3, the DNA is TGCGCCAGCAGCTTGGGGGCCTCCTACGAGCAGTACGTC.